This paragraph covers one TCR beta chain sequence. Its antigen is not known. The record originates from a study of Graves' ophthalmopathy and Graves' hyperthyroidism. Study-wide findings and caveats: Ophthalmopathy and stable hyperthyroidism were discriminated by a 13-signature model, with 87.88% sensitivity and nearly 84% specificity.

CDR1 and CDR2 (germline): MNHEY, SVGAGI. The length of the CDR3 is 15 residues. V lost 6 bases to trimming and J lost 4 bases, with 18 bases between them. TCR beta CDR3 amplification used RNA transcripts. First-round RT-PCR relied on HTBI primers, and a second-round multiplex PCR came next. Each CDR3 protein gets one entry after TCRdb re-called the multiplex PCR reads with MiXCR. The profile shows about 400,000 distinct CDR3 sequences, about a sixth of them singletons. The source is a woman aged 18 to 35 with Graves' ophthalmopathy. The chain links TRBV6-5 to TRBJ1-2, with D perhaps matching TRBD1 (6 bases). Sequenced input: peripheral blood. The CDR3: CASRQLRGASYGYTF. For the CDR3, the DNA is TGTGCCAGCAGGCAACTCCGGGGGGCGAGCTATGGCTACACCTTC.